Here is one T cell receptor (beta chain) with its context. No cognate antigen has been identified for it. No quality values exist for individual bases; no much larger clone is one base distant. Library prep was done by the immunoSEQ multiplex PCR assay. The multiplex PCR relied on a mix of 60 forward primers for TCR Vbeta segments and 13 reverse primers for TCR Jbeta segments. The CDR3 region of rearranged TCR beta genes was amplified from genomic DNA by a multiplex PCR assay. On the Illumina HiSeq System, the amplified TCR beta libraries were sequenced as 87-base-pair reads. In the paper's pipeline: Across the 600 to 700 repertoires, a later analysis counted roughly 77 million unique TCR beta chains, roughly 11 million of which were shared by at least two donors. Raw reads were error-corrected and collapsed into unique sequences by a nearest-neighbor algorithm in which closely related sequences were merged to remove PCR and sequencing errors. To assign V, D and J gene segments, CDR3 sequences were aligned to IMGT reference sequences. Each retained sequence needed at least a six-nucleotide match to both a V gene segment and a J gene segment. Rearrangements were classified as productive when the CDR3 lacked stop codons and remained in frame with V and J, and all other rearrangements were classified as non-productive. CDR3 was defined according to IMGT convention as the region running from the second conserved V-encoded cysteine to the conserved J-encoded phenylalanine. In an earlier analysis of around 570 of the donors, sequences lacking an unambiguous match to a single V gene segment were excluded. An earlier analysis of several hundred of the donors called V segments functional above 56.7% productive rearrangements and segregating when the between-donor standard deviation exceeded 5%. A statistical classification framework was built to diagnose cytomegalovirus status from the catalog of TCR beta chain sequences. In a later analysis, TCR nucleotide sequences were compared against IMGT/GENE-DB human TR gene sequences so that V and J genes could be assigned. A later analysis assigned CDR3 sequences and most-parsimonious VDJ recombination scenarios with the TCRdist pipeline. In a later analysis, every TCR beta chain was defined by the combination of its CDR3 amino acid sequence and its V-gene family, and reads without a unique V-gene family were dropped. To address suspected cross-contamination and a sequencing artifact, a later analysis removed around 590 highly shared, low-generation-probability nucleotide sequences. A later analysis calculated a clonal expansion index for each public chain from normalized within-repertoire ranks of inferred template counts. A later analysis computed generation probabilities with a VDJ recombination model fitted to out-of-frame rearrangements, and checked the results against IGoR. In a later analysis, TCR-TCR, TCR-HLA and TCR-CMV co-occurrence was scored with hypergeometric tests, and a repertoire-size bias correction was applied to TCR pairs. A later analysis estimated false discovery rates by permuting HLA or CMV assignments 20 times. A later analysis grouped co-occurring TCRs with DBSCAN, adding TCRdist sequence similarity when clustering within HLA-allele-positive subsets. For co-occurrence clustering, repertoires with fewer than 30,000 or more than 120,000 public chains were excluded, along with a handful of repertoires with anomalous nucleotide sharing. In its TCRdb copy, this immuneACCESS table keeps in-frame sequences only and misses some clones. Where compared with another copy, unresolved V genes explain less than half of these, and the others have no known cause. V, J and clone size are taken as reported in that table, and D and trimming were inferred from the DNA itself. Counted in this sample were 150,000 to 200,000 clones; around 82% of them appeared once. The biggest ten clones account for about 2.4% of the sample.

Reading from cysteine to phenylalanine, the CDR3 counts 13 amino acids. CDR3 DNA only is kept here, 39 bases in frame from base 1. Per the germline V gene, SGHTS is the CDR1 and YDEGEE is the CDR2. Trimming removed 6 bases from V and 4 bases from J; the gene matches leave 4 bases unexplained. The data stem from a study of cytomegalovirus exposure and HLA in healthy donors (dated by TCRdb to the late 2010s). Looking at the study overall: An earlier analysis of some 620 of the donors reported 250 to 350 Gb of sequence data and 95 million to 120 million unique TCR beta sequences obtained from roughly 180 million T cells. The study profiled the T cell repertoires of 550 to 700 subjects by immunosequencing and related them to cytomegalovirus serostatus. The genetic ancestry cluster associated with self-reported Caucasian donors included roughly 84% of the roughly 410 genotyped donors. Among around 400 genotyped donors of the cohort, an average of approximately 250,000 unique TCR beta nucleotide sequences were sequenced per donor, approximately 20% of them non-productive. HLA typing covered class I and class II loci at four-digit resolution. The later analysis used no new phenotypic data to find candidate immune exposures, relying instead on TCR beta sequences and their occurrence across donors. Because of strong linkage in the cohort, five DR-DQ haplotypes were treated as single units for association and clustering. An earlier analysis of more than 450 of the donors used high-throughput TCR beta sequencing to judge whether each TCR beta V gene segment behaved as functional or pseudogenic. A separate validation cohort of approximately 120 different subjects was used in addition to the roughly 700-subject first cohort. The study was designed to test whether signatures of past pathogen exposure could be identified by cataloging public T cell receptors. Roughly 300 gigabases of sequencing data and 78 million or so unique TCR sequences were included in an early release covering roughly 700 HLA-typed donors. The study combined high-throughput TCR immunosequencing, statistical association of individual TCRs with disease status, and machine learning to predict cytomegalovirus infection status. Typing coverage varied by locus: roughly 620-640 donors for A, B, C, DRB1 and DQB1; about 520 for DQA1; more than 600 for DPA1; roughly 450 for DPB1. Genome-wide SNP genotypes for about 65% of the roughly 670 donors were used in a later genetic analysis, which treated that subset as a discovery cohort. All discovery cohort repertoires had been generated on a single sequencing platform. A later analysis re-analyzed previously published TCR beta repertoires from 650 to 800 donors and added high-resolution HLA genotyping to study TCR occurrence patterns. Donor age, sex, ethnicity and CMV serostatus were compiled alongside the repertoire data. The paper's findings and limits, for the study overall: Compared with equally common non-associated chains, HLA-associated TCR beta chains in a later analysis were more clonally expanded and had lower generation probabilities. CMV serostatus was the only immune exposure information available for the cohort. In vitro tests confirmed that a few of the cytomegalovirus-associated TCR beta chains recognize cytomegalovirus antigens. V-gene and J-gene trimming of TCR beta chains was associated with a missense DCLRE1C variant in a later genetic analysis, and the association was replicated in an independent cohort. When HLA alleles, especially DR and DQ, strongly co-occurred, TCR associations were difficult to assign to individual alleles. Roughly uniform sequencing depth across donors was assumed in presence/absence analyses, although this assumption may not hold. Because some donors lacked HLA typing at each locus, the association tests relied only on the typed subset. Correlated functional status among segregating V segments might be attributable to linkage disequilibrium, but an unknown experimental factor could not be ruled out. Most CMV-associated TCR beta chains appeared to be HLA-restricted in a later analysis, and the HLA associations seemed to be driven largely by CMV exposure. At a false discovery rate of 0.05, a later analysis linked some 17,000 TCR beta sequences to specific HLA alleles. A later analysis found that TCR association rates varied across HLA loci, with DRB1 alleles showing the most associated TCRs and HLA-C alleles the fewest. Some IMGT-functional V segments, including TRBV6-2 and TRBV6-3, could not be distinguished by the 87-base-pair reads and were therefore excluded. A group of highly shared sequence variants was considered likely to be a technical artifact of the sequencing pipeline. The study listed 164 TCR beta chains as associated with cytomegalovirus. The cohort was sequenced for TCR beta chains only, and without alpha or paired-chain data the features that could be detected were limited. Because counts were too low, 15 to 20 rarely observed V segments, including chromosome 9 orphons, were excluded from the earlier analysis of under 650 of the donors. The classifier was reported to diagnose cytomegalovirus status with high specificity and sensitivity in both the original cohort and the validation cohort. Most TCR sequences were seen in very few donors, while some public TCRs were found in many individuals. In a later analysis, several top co-occurrence clusters were reported to appear linked to parvovirus B19, influenza, CMV and Epstein-Barr virus. According to the authors, the approach could potentially be generalized to other disease states and immunological phenotypes. According to a later genetic analysis, donors in an Asian-associated ancestry cluster had fewer N-insertions in productive TCRs than the approximately 700-donor mean. A further reported finding was that TCR beta sequences accurately predicted the HLA-A and HLA-B alleles for most subjects in the first cohort. Broadly in line with IMGT annotations, most TCR beta V segments showed up in productive rearrangements about 87% or about 30% of the time in an earlier analysis of around 600 of the donors.

In total, fewer than 750 healthy bone marrow donors made up the cohort. Cohort members were all nominally healthy when sampled, although unrecorded immune exposures were likely present. The donor was CMV seronegative and belonged to the group of over 300 seronegative cohort members. A peripheral blood sample was provided by each donor, and peripheral blood mononuclear cells were used for TCR beta sequencing. The Qiagen DNeasy Blood Extraction Kit was used to extract genomic DNA from the blood cell samples. The sequenced sample consisted of PBMCs. The receptor's source is a man in his 60s in good health and CMV-seronegative. The chain joins TRBV5-8 to TRBJ2-3, with 8 bases in between that match TRBD2. In nucleotides, the sequence is TGTGCCAGCAAGTTGACTAGCGCAGATACGCAGTATTTT. Its amino acids are CASKLTSADTQYF.